What follows are 23 T cell receptor beta chains derived from one specimen sequenced in a study of immune evolution from preneoplasia to lung adenocarcinoma. Assay: immunoSEQ multiplex PCR; the TCRdb copy retains only in-frame clones and omits some. The sample holds a few thousand clones, roughly 90% seen once. Specimen: FFPE invasive lung adenocarcinoma tissue. The receptors originated from a person aged 45 to 59 with lung adenocarcinoma.

This chain links TRBV7-9 with TRBJ2-7; the D is unclear. In germline, CDR1 is SEHNR, CDR2 FQNEAQ (reference sequence). This CDR3 contains 14 residues. Trimming removed 2 bases from V and 0 bases from J, with 8 bases in between. The CDR3 DNA sequence: TGTGCCAGCAGCTTACAGAGTTCCTCCTACGAGCAGTACTTC. Its protein product is CASSLQSSSYEQYF.

The chain employs TRBV12-5 and TRBJ2-6; the D gene is possibly TRBD1 (5 bases). The CDR3 runs 17 residues. CDR1 is LGHNT and CDR2 is FRNRAP in the germline V gene. Deletions cut 5 bases from V and 5 bases from J, with 19 bases between. CDR3: CASGDLRGQSRANVLTF. CDR3 sequence (DNA): TGTGCTAGTGGTGACCTCCGAGGACAAAGTCGGGCCAACGTCCTGACTTTC.

This chain links TRBV4-1 with TRBJ2-5, with no clear D. The V and J ends lost 2 bases and 2 bases respectively, with 0 bases between them. The V gene's germline CDR1 is MGHRA and CDR2 YSYEKL. The CDR3 length is 11 residues. CDR3 in amino acids: CASSQQETQYF. The CDR3 DNA is TGCGCCAGCAGCCAACAAGAGACCCAGTACTTC.

The V call is TRBV30, the J call TRBJ1-2; D gene unclear. CDR3 size: 14 residues. The V end lost 2 bases, the J end lost 2 bases, and 12 bases lay between the germline ends. The germline gives CDR1 GTSNPN, CDR2 SVGIG (reference sequence). The CDR3 nucleotides read TGTGCCTGGAGTCCGGGGAGGTCCAACTATGGCTACACCTTC. This encodes CAWSPGRSNYGYTF.

This chain links TRBV9 with TRBJ2-3, with 8 bases matching TRBD2. V was clipped by 7 bases and J by 1 base; unmatched bases: 8. CDR3 length: 15 residues. Germline V CDR1 and CDR2: SGDLS, YYNGEE. In DNA, the CDR3 is TGTGCCAGCGCCCCAACCGGGGGGGGCACAGATACGCAGTATTTT. The encoded protein is CASAPTGGGTDTQYF.

This clone occurred once. The rearrangement joins TRBV11-2 to TRBJ2-2; D unresolved. Germline values: CDR1 SGHAT, CDR2 FQNNGV. The CDR3 is 14 amino acids. Trimming left V 2 bases short and J 1 base short, with 5 bases between. For the CDR3, the DNA is TGTGCCAGCAGCTTAAACAGGAACACCGGGGAGCTGTTTTTT. This translates into CASSLNRNTGELFF.

The V call is TRBV4-1, the J call TRBJ2-1; TRBD2 agrees at 9 bases. J was trimmed by 7 bases and V by 0 bases; bases with no gene match: 13. This CDR3 has 18 residues. CDR1 and CDR2 (germline): MGHRA, YSYEKL. CDR3 sequence: CASSQDSGGRAPGNEQFF. CDR3 DNA sequence: TGCGCCAGCAGCCAAGATTCAGGCGGGAGGGCCCCCGGGAATGAGCAGTTCTTC.

The V gene is TRBV6-4, the J gene TRBJ1-1; D remains ambiguous. Germline CDR1 and CDR2: MRHNA and SNTAGT. V was trimmed by 5 bases and J by 0 bases, leaving 7 bases between them. This CDR3 comprises 13 residues. The CDR3 DNA is TGTGCCAGCAGTCAGGAGATGAACACTGAAGCTTTCTTT. It specifies CASSQEMNTEAFF.

The chain employs TRBV7-2 and TRBJ2-3; 11 bases align to TRBD2. The CDR3 consists of 15 residues. The germline V gene encodes CDR1 SGHTA and CDR2 FQGNSA. V lost 5 bases, J lost 9 bases, and 10 bases stayed unmatched. Here the CDR3 DNA reads TGTGCCAGCAGCGTACTAGCGGGAGTTTTTCAAACGCAGTATTTT. Protein: CASSVLAGVFQTQYF.

The chain recombines TRBV2 with TRBJ2-1; TRBD2 matches at 9 bases. This CDR3 region has 16 residues. The V gene end was trimmed by 1 base and the J gene end by 4 bases; junction bases not matched to a gene: 5. Germline V gene sequence: CDR1 SNHLY, CDR2 FYNNEI. The CDR3 coding sequence is TGTGCCAGCAGTGAAGATCCTAGCGGGATATACAATGAGCAGTTCTTC. As protein: CASSEDPSGIYNEQFF.

J is TRBJ1-1 and V is TRBV28, with D possibly matching TRBD1 (5 bases). Germline values: CDR1 MDHEN, CDR2 SYDVKM. The V gene lost 6 bases and the J gene lost 6 bases, with 11 bases spanning the gap. This CDR3 spans 12 amino acids. In nucleotides, the CDR3 is TGTGCCAGCAGGAGGTTGGGGGCTGAAGCTTTCTTT. Encoded protein: CASRRLGAEAFF.

A word on this clone: Distinct nucleotide sequences in the sample also encode this CDR3. The chain uses TRBV19 and TRBJ1-1; D call uncertain. The CDR3 runs to 11 residues. CDR1 is LNHDA and CDR2 is SQIVND in the germline V gene (reference sequence). V lost 7 bases to trimming and J lost 5 bases, with 8 bases between them. This CDR3 reads CASTGSTEAFF. The CDR3 DNA reads as TGTGCCAGTACCGGGTCAACTGAAGCTTTCTTT.

CDR3 bases: TGTGCCAGTAGTATAGGGTCAGGGGACAGCACCGTTGGGGAGCTGTTTTTT. This sequence encodes CASSIGSGDSTVGELFF. V is TRBV19 and J is TRBJ2-2, with 7 positions matching TRBD1. V lost 1 base, J lost 8 bases, and 13 bases stayed unmatched. This CDR3 is built from 17 residues. Germline CDR1 reads LNHDA; CDR2 reads SQIVND (reference sequence).

The CDR3 region is CASSLSGIYEQYF. The CDR3 DNA reads as TGTGCCAGCAGTTTGTCAGGGATCTACGAGCAGTACTTC. The chain recombines TRBV28 with TRBJ2-7, with D possibly TRBD1 on 5 matching bases. There are 13 residues in the CDR3. Germline CDR1 and CDR2: MDHEN and SYDVKM. Trimming stripped 3 bases from V and 3 bases from J, with 9 bases between.

This clone was picked up a small number of times. The rearrangement links TRBV30 to TRBJ1-1, with 8 bases lining up with TRBD1. Germline V gene data show CDR1 as GTSNPN and CDR2 as SVGIG (reference sequence). Losses at the gene ends were 6 bases for V and 7 bases for J; bases not matched to a gene: 4. The CDR3 is made up of 11 amino acids. CDR3 nucleotides: TGTGCCTGTAACAGGGGGGGTGAAGCTTTCTTT. Residues: CACNRGGEAFF.

The chain employs TRBV7-3 and TRBJ1-3, with a tentative D call TRBD1 (5 bases). V was cut by 1 base and J by 3 bases, with 10 bases left in between. CDR1 and CDR2 (germline): SGHTA, FQGTGA. The CDR3 is 15 amino acids. This CDR3 is CASSLSGGFGNTIYF. CDR3 nucleotides: TGTGCCAGCAGCTTAAGCGGGGGGTTTGGAAACACCATATATTTT.

The rearrangement links TRBV4-1 to TRBJ1-1; 7 positions agree with TRBD1. The J segment lost 1 base and the V segment lost 0 bases, leaving 14 bases of the junction unmatched. Per the germline V gene, CDR1 is MGHRA and CDR2 is YSYEKL. The CDR3 sequence is 19 residues long. The CDR3 loop reads CASSQDPYRGATGNTEAFF. CDR3 in DNA: TGCGCCAGCAGCCAAGATCCCTACAGGGGCGCTACCGGGAACACTGAAGCTTTCTTT.

The V and J genes are TRBV4-2 and TRBJ1-5, with D unresolved. V lost 1 base and J lost 2, with 9 bases in between. There are 15 residues in the CDR3. CDR1 and CDR2 from the germline V gene are LGHNA and YNFKEQ. CDR3 protein: CASSQGDTGNQPQHF. The CDR3 DNA reads as TGTGCCAGCAGCCAAGGCGACACCGGCAATCAGCCCCAGCATTTT.

The CDR3 here is CASSLGTSGKAEQYF. CDR3 coding DNA: TGTGCCAGCAGTCTCGGGACTAGCGGGAAGGCCGAGCAGTACTTC. The V gene is TRBV28, the J gene TRBJ2-7; 13 bases are a match to TRBD2. Germline V CDR1 and CDR2: MDHEN, SYDVKM. This CDR3 is 15 amino acids long. Trimming cost V 5 bases and J 6 bases; bases outside gene matches: 7.

V and J are TRBV6-5 and TRBJ2-1; 14 nucleotides agree with TRBD2. Germline CDR1 is MNHEY and CDR2 is SVGAGI. J was trimmed by 6 bases and V by 2 bases; bases with no gene match: 3. This CDR3 has 16 amino acids. CDR3 sequence reads: CASSYTGLAGGNEQFF. The CDR3 DNA follows: TGTGCCAGCAGTTACACTGGACTAGCGGGAGGCAATGAGCAGTTCTTC.

The J gene is TRBJ2-1, the V gene TRBV5-1; 11 bases are a match to TRBD2. CDR1 and CDR2 (germline): SGHRS, YFSETQ. The CDR3 spans 15 residues. After removal of 4 bases from V and 4 bases from J, the junction contained 4 bases not matched to a gene. The CDR3 is CASSAGTSGYNEQFF. Written as DNA, the CDR3 is TGCGCCAGCAGCGCCGGGACTAGCGGATACAATGAGCAGTTCTTC.

CDR3 DNA: TGTGCCAGCAGCTTATTCCCACTGACTAGCGGGAGGGGGGGTGAGCAGTTCTTC. Its translation is CASSLFPLTSGRGGEQFF. The rearrangement joins TRBV11-3 to TRBJ2-1, with 14 bases aligning to TRBD2. J lost 9 bases, V lost 2 bases, and 12 bases had no gene match. Germline V gene sequence: CDR1 SGHNT, CDR2 YENEEA. This CDR3 comprises 18 residues.

For this clone: Other nucleotide sequences from this sample produce the same CDR3. The gene calls are TRBV28 and TRBJ1-2, with 11 bases identical to TRBD1. The junction had 11 bases not matched to a gene; V was cut back by 6 bases and J by 8 bases. The germline gives CDR1 MDHEN, CDR2 SYDVKM. The length of the CDR3 is 15 residues. In nucleotides, the CDR3 is TGTGCCAGCAGCTCTCACGGGACAGGGGGATTGGGCTACACCTTC. It encodes CASSSHGTGGLGYTF.